Listed below are T cell receptor beta chains from one sample, sequenced in a study of control samples from healthy donors and cancer patients. The protocol was immunoSEQ multiplex PCR, while the TCRdb copy is restricted to in-frame clones and leaves out a portion. The sample has about 410,000 clones, 80% to 95% seen once. What was sequenced was PBMCs. The source of these receptors is a man in his forties or fifties with head and neck cancer. CDR3s include the opening cysteine and the closing phenylalanine or tryptophan. D genes are given only for firm matches. The size of a clone is reported for some rows only, either as once, few or many, or as a class for expanded clones.

>TRBD1|TRBJ1-1|NA|TRBV2
CASREDRGPPF
TGTGCCAGCAGGGAGGACAGGGGGCCACCATTT
>NA|TRBJ1-3|once|TRBV7-6
CASSSIPGGARAGNTIYF
TGTGCCAGCAGCTCGATTCCGGGGGGCGCACGGGCTGGAAACACCATATATTTT
>TRBD1|TRBJ2-1|NA|TRBV19
CASSSRDRGYNEQFF
TGTGCCAGTAGTTCCCGGGACAGGGGTTACAATGAGCAGTTCTTC
>NA|TRBJ1-1|NA|TRBV6-1
CASSEQATRREEAFF
TGTGCCAGCAGTGAACAGGCGACCCGCAGGGAGGAAGCTTTCTTT
>NA|TRBJ2-1|NA|TRBV30
CASGVPSYNEQFF
TGTGCCTCGGGAGTACCGTCCTACAATGAGCAGTTCTTC
>NA|TRBJ1-1|NA|TRBV2
CASSIRTAEAEAFF
TGTGCCAGCAGTATTCGGACAGCGGAGGCTGAAGCTTTCTTT
>NA|TRBJ2-1|NA|TRBV5-1
CASSLVDRYNEQFF
TGCGCCAGCAGCTTGGTGGATCGGTACAATGAGCAGTTCTTC
>TRBD1|TRBJ2-1|NA|TRBV19
CASSILGQGFNEQFF
TGTGCCAGTAGTATTTTGGGACAGGGTTTCAATGAGCAGTTCTTC
>NA|TRBJ2-7|once|TRBV7-8
CASNPSQGPYEQYF
TGTGCCAGCAACCCCTCACAGGGACCCTACGAGCAGTACTTC
>TRBD1|TRBJ2-7|once|TRBV19
CASSTLSGQGGYEQYF
TGTGCCAGTAGTACCCTTTCAGGACAGGGGGGGTACGAGCAGTACTTC
>TRBD1|TRBJ1-6|once|TRBV5-6
CASSSTGGRINSPLHF
TGTGCCAGCAGCTCAACAGGGGGTCGGATTAATTCACCCCTCCACTTT
>NA|TRBJ2-1|NA|TRBV7-8
CASSLTRPTYNEQFF
TGTGCCAGCAGCTTAACCCGTCCTACCTACAATGAGCAGTTCTTC
>NA|TRBJ2-6|NA|TRBV7-2
CASSLGWGAGANVLTF
TGTGCCAGCAGCTTAGGTTGGGGGGCTGGGGCCAACGTCCTGACTTTC
>NA|TRBJ1-1|NA|TRBV6-4
CASSQHFRNTEAFF
TGTGCCAGCAGTCAGCACTTCAGGAACACTGAAGCTTTCTTT
>NA|TRBJ1-5|NA|TRBV27
CASSLGPREYNQPQHF
TGTGCCAGCAGTTTGGGCCCCCGGGAGTACAATCAGCCCCAGCATTTT
>NA|TRBJ2-3|NA|TRBV18
CASSPVGAESADTQYF
TGTGCCAGCTCGCCCGTCGGGGCAGAAAGCGCAGATACGCAGTATTTT
>TRBD2|TRBJ2-7|NA|TRBV7-3
CASSLNGAGAGGHEQYF
TGTGCCAGCAGCTTAAACGGGGCCGGGGCGGGGGGACACGAGCAGTACTTC
>TRBD1|TRBJ2-3|NA|TRBV6-5
CASSRQGGGDTQYF
TGTGCCAGCAGTCGACAGGGTGGAGGAGATACGCAGTATTTT
>NA|TRBJ1-1|NA|TRBV4-3
CASSQDPRARTEAFF
TGCGCCAGCAGCCAAGATCCGAGGGCGAGGACTGAAGCTTTCTTT
>NA|TRBJ2-3|NA|TRBV19
CASLGGTFSTDTQYF
TGTGCCAGTCTAGGGGGGACATTCAGCACAGATACGCAGTATTTT
>NA|TRBJ2-7|NA|TRBV27
CASSYKGPQSYEQYF
TGTGCCAGCAGTTATAAGGGACCCCAATCCTACGAGCAGTACTTC
>NA|TRBJ2-3|NA|TRBV2
CASRRAGTDTQYF
TGTGCCAGCAGGCGCGCTGGCACAGATACGCAGTATTTT
>NA|TRBJ1-5|NA|TRBV21-1
CASSKAGGDRDGSPSNQPQHF
TGTGCCAGCAGCAAAGCGGGGGGGGACAGGGACGGATCCCCGAGCAATCAGCCCCAGCATTTT
>TRBD2|TRBJ2-3|NA|TRBV19
CASSMGLWTSADTQYF
TGTGCCAGTAGTATGGGTTTGTGGACTAGTGCAGATACGCAGTATTTT
>NA|TRBJ2-2|NA|TRBV28
CASSWPAGTGELFF
TGTGCCAGCAGTTGGCCGGCGGGAACCGGGGAGCTGTTTTTT
>NA|TRBJ1-1|NA|TRBV7-2
CASSSRRTGVLNTEAFF
TGTGCCAGCAGCTCTCGGAGGACGGGGGTATTGAACACTGAAGCTTTCTTT
>NA|TRBJ1-1|NA|TRBV19
CASSIPGAVEAFF
TGTGCCAGTAGTATCCCAGGCGCCGTCGAAGCTTTCTTT
>NA|TRBJ2-3|NA|TRBV28
CASSYPLLGGDTQYF
TGTGCCAGCAGTTATCCTCTTCTAGGGGGGGATACGCAGTATTTT
>NA|TRBJ1-5|NA|TRBV6-6
CAAGGYSNQPQHF
TGTGCCGCCGGGGGGTATAGCAATCAGCCCCAGCATTTT
>NA|TRBJ1-2|NA|TRBV12-3/TRBV12-4
CASSLQGSYGYTF
TGTGCCAGCAGTCTACAGGGAAGCTATGGCTACACCTTC
>TRBD1|TRBJ2-6|NA|TRBV5-1
CASSTPGQASSGANVLTF
TGCGCCAGCAGCACGCCGGGACAGGCTAGCTCTGGGGCCAACGTCCTGACTTTC
>TRBD1|TRBJ1-6|NA|TRBV19
CASNLRTGYNSPLHF
TGTGCCAGTAACCTACGGACAGGGTATAATTCACCCCTCCACTTT
>NA|TRBJ1-5|NA|TRBV28
CASTGNNQPQHF
TGTGCCAGCACGGGGAACAATCAGCCCCAGCATTTT
>NA|TRBJ1-5|NA|TRBV10-2
CASTEVGGSNQPQHF
TGCGCCAGCACTGAGGTTGGGGGTAGCAATCAGCCCCAGCATTTT
>NA|TRBJ2-5|NA|TRBV30
CAWSQSQGRETQYF
TGTGCCTGGAGTCAGTCTCAGGGGAGGGAGACCCAGTACTTC
>TRBD2|TRBJ2-2|NA|TRBV27
CASTRSGRGRPGELFF
TGTGCCAGCACTCGGAGCGGGAGGGGCCGGCCCGGGGAGCTGTTTTTT
>NA|TRBJ1-1|NA|TRBV3-1/TRBV3-2
CASSPDRAEAFF
TGTGCCAGCAGCCCCGATCGGGCTGAAGCTTTCTTT
>TRBD1|TRBJ2-5|NA|TRBV11-1
CASTLRPGQIETQYF
TGTGCCAGCACTTTACGTCCGGGACAGATCGAGACCCAGTACTTC
>NA|TRBJ1-5|NA|TRBV6-5
CASSYSYRNTQPQHF
TGTGCCAGCAGTTACTCCTATCGTAATACTCAGCCCCAGCATTTT
>TRBD1|TRBJ2-7|NA|TRBV11-3
CASSLGDRAITHEQYF
TGTGCCAGCAGCTTGGGAGACAGGGCAATAACCCACGAGCAGTACTTC
>TRBD1|TRBJ2-7|NA|TRBV11-3
CASSLGQDYEQYF
TGTGCCAGCAGCCTAGGACAGGACTACGAGCAGTACTTC
>TRBD1|TRBJ1-2|NA|TRBV30
CAWSVPDRASYGYTF
TGTGCCTGGAGTGTCCCGGACAGGGCTTCCTATGGCTACACCTTC
>NA|TRBJ1-3|NA|TRBV6-1
CASSDAGRGGFSGNTIYF
TGTGCCAGCAGTGACGCCGGTAGGGGGGGGTTCTCTGGAAACACCATATATTTT
>TRBD1|TRBJ2-3|few|TRBV7-3
CASSRGEGQGGTDTQYF
TGTGCCAGCAGCCGGGGCGAGGGACAGGGCGGAACAGATACGCAGTATTTT
>NA|TRBJ1-5|NA|TRBV27
CASSLAPGVNQPQHF
TGTGCCAGCAGTTTAGCCCCAGGGGTTAATCAGCCCCAGCATTTT
>NA|TRBJ2-7|NA|TRBV5-1
CASSNPSRATYEQYF
TGCGCCAGCTCGAATCCTAGCAGAGCCACCTACGAGCAGTACTTC
>TRBD1|TRBJ1-5|NA|TRBV2
CASRVGQGSDQPQHF
TGTGCCAGCAGGGTGGGACAGGGGAGTGATCAGCCCCAGCATTTT
>NA|TRBJ1-5|NA|TRBV6-1
CASSDLRLSGYRNQPQHF
TGTGCCAGCAGTGACCTCCGACTTTCAGGGTATCGCAATCAGCCCCAGCATTTT